This record covers a single T cell receptor beta chain. Its specificity is not known. This sample stems from a study of cytomegalovirus exposure and HLA in healthy donors. Study-level findings and limits: Many donors shared some public TCRs, even though most TCR sequences were rare.

This CDR3 has 14 amino acids. Germline assignment: CDR1 SGHNT and CDR2 YENEEA. The junction had 2 bases not matched to a gene; V was cut back by 4 bases and J by 7 bases. With 60 Vbeta and 13 Jbeta primers, the PCR was carried out. Sequencing used immunoSEQ multiplex PCR; TCRdb keeps in-frame clones, though not all of them. In the table there are around 140,000 clones, 75% of which are singletons. This clonotype was obtained from a man aged 35-49 years in good health and CMV-seronegative. V is TRBV11-3 and J is TRBJ2-1; 12 bases fit TRBD2. Specimen: PBMCs. CDR3 in DNA: TGTGCCAGCAGCTGGACTAGCGGGGCAAATGAGCAGTTCTTC. Its protein product is CASSWTSGANEQFF.